This TCR beta chain came from a study of Ad26.COV2.S vaccination and SARS-CoV-2 variants. Measured with immunoSEQ multiplex PCR; TCRdb has only the in-frame clones, and not every one. The sample holds around 170,000 clones, roughly 85% seen once. V was pared by 1 base and J by 5 bases, with 9 bases between. Looked up from germline, CDR1 is LGHNA and CDR2 is YNFKEQ. The CDR3 is made up of 13 amino acids. The rearrangement links TRBV4-2 to TRBJ2-7; tentatively, D is TRBD1 (6 bases). Sequencing used peripheral blood, obtained after recovery from COVID-19. This receptor was identified in a human donor who had recovered from COVID-19. CDR3 loop: CASSQVRQDEQYF. The CDR3 nucleotides are TGTGCCAGCAGCCAAGTCCGACAGGACGAGCAGTACTTC.